Included here is one T cell receptor beta chain sequence, with context. Per the authors' pipeline: Reference gene primer amplification gave estimated nucleated cell counts. The assay was immunoSEQ multiplex PCR, and TCRdb's table has in-frame clones only and misses some. V and J calls and clone size are given by that table; D and trimming were obtained from the DNA. This table holds approximately 20,000 clones, 65% to 90% found once. This sample stems from a study of blood T cell repertoires in COVID-19. The overall study: T cells, B-cell-depleted T cells, or PBMCs supplied cDNA or gDNA.

V was pared by 0 bases and J by 10 bases, with 5 bases of the junction left unmatched. The CDR3 length is 13 residues. Germline V gene lookup returns CDR1 SEHNR and CDR2 FQNEAQ (reference sequence). The sequenced sample was peripheral blood. This chain links TRBV7-9 with TRBJ1-1; TRBD1 matches at 7 bases. The TCR originated in a man in his sixties or seventies with acute or convalescent COVID-19. The CDR3 is CASSLARDRGAFF. The DNA for the CDR3 is TGTGCCAGCAGCTTAGCCCGGGACAGAGGAGCTTTCTTT.